This entry describes one T cell receptor (beta chain). As yet, its antigen is unknown. The data were obtained in a study of molecular identifiers for immune sequencing clone quantification. Study observations and caveats: For effector cells, clones above 20 RNA copies held over 97% of molecules; for naive cells, under 1%.

Germline lookup yields CDR1 SGHDT and CDR2 YYEEEE. The V end lost 0 bases, the J end lost 1 base, and 7 bases lay between the germline ends. CDR3 length equals 15 residues. TCRdb re-called the PCR reads through MiXCR, storing one row per CDR3 protein. There are about 100,000 distinct CDR3 sequences in the sample; 36% occur only once, and approximately 3.8% lies in the top ten. This chain uses TRBV5-6 with TRBJ2-2; possible D gene TRBD2, 5 bases. This receptor was identified in a human donor in good health. Some libraries in this study had Jurkat cell RNA spiked in. Source material: naive CD8+ T cells from blood, with Jurkat cell RNA spiked in. Indicated subset: FACS-sorted CD8+CD4-CCR7+CD45RA+ naive T cells. CDR3: CASSLVRGNTGELFF. The CDR3 DNA is TGTGCCAGCAGCTTGGTTCGGGGGAACACCGGGGAGCTGTTTTTT.